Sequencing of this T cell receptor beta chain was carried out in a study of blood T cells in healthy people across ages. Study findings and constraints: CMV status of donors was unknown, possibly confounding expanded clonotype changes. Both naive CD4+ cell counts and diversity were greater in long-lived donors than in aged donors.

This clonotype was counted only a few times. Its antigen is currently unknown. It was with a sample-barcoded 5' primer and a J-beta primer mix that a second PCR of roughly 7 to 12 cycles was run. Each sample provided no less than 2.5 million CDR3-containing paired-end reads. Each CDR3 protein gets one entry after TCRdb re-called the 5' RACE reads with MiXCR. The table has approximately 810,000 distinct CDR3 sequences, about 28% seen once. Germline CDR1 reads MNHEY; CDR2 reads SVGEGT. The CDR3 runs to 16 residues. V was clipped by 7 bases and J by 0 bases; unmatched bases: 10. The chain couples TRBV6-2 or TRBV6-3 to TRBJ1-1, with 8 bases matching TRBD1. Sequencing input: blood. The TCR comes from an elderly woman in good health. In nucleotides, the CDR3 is TGTGCCAGCACCTTTAATCCAGGGGGCTTGAACACTGAAGCTTTCTTT. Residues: CASTFNPGGLNTEAFF.